Following are 30 T cell receptor beta chains from one sample sequenced in a study of T-cell memory formation after mild COVID-19. TCRdb reanalysed the 5' RACE reads using MiXCR and keeps one entry per CDR3 protein. The repertoire holds some 320,000 distinct CDR3 sequences, roughly 13% seen once, with 21% in the top ten. Material for sequencing was PBMCs or a T cell subset sorted from them (not recorded which). Receptors were obtained from a man younger than 30 who had mild COVID-19 (a few samples of this study predate the infection). Cell type and time point are not known.

This clonotype was seen ten or more times. This rearrangement joins TRBV12-3 or TRBV12-4 to TRBJ1-2; unclear D gene. Trimming removed 5 bases at V and 6 bases at J, with 16 bases between. CDR3 length equals 14 residues. The CDR3 loop is CASSPGPPGDGYTF. CDR3 DNA: TGTGCCAGCAGTCCCGGACCTCCCGGGGATGGCTACACCTTC.

This clonotype was recorded at least ten times. The rearrangement joins TRBV7-9 to TRBJ1-2; a weak D match, TRBD1 (6 bases). The CDR3 spans 13 residues. V was pared by 2 bases and J by 3 bases, with 7 bases between. Germline-derived CDR1 and CDR2 are SEHNR and FQNEAQ (reference sequence). The CDR3 DNA reads as TGTGCCAGCAGCTTACGGACAGACTATGGCTACACCTTC. Its translation is CASSLRTDYGYTF.

The V call is TRBV19, the J call TRBJ2-1; D is unclear. The CDR3 runs 10 residues. CDR1 is LNHDA and CDR2 is SQIVND in the germline V gene (reference sequence). Trimming removed 8 bases from V and 10 bases from J, with 9 bases in between. CDR3 in amino acids: CASGYGEQFF. The CDR3 bases are TGTGCCAGTGGATACGGGGAGCAGTTCTTC.

The chain carries TRBV5-1 and TRBJ2-5, with no clear D. Germline-derived CDR1 and CDR2 are SGHRS and YFSETQ. There are 16 residues in the CDR3. Deletions cut 0 bases from V and 2 bases from J, with 14 bases between. CDR3 protein: CASSLVVRNRQETQYF. CDR3 nucleotides: TGCGCCAGCAGCTTGGTGGTTCGTAACAGACAAGAGACCCAGTACTTC.

This clonotype was observed a few times. The chain combines TRBV10-3 with TRBJ2-6; D might be TRBD2 (6 bases). Trimming removed 10 bases at V and 0 bases at J, with 16 bases between. The CDR3 totals 16 residues. Per the germline V gene, CDR1 is ENHRY and CDR2 is SYGVKD. For the CDR3, the DNA is TGTGCCACCTGCCCCCGCGGGGACTCTGGGGCCAACGTCCTGACTTTC. It encodes CATCPRGDSGANVLTF.

This clonotype turned up a few times. V usage is TRBV20-1 and J usage is TRBJ2-7; 8 bases are a match to TRBD2. From germline, CDR1 is DFQATT and CDR2 SNEGSKA (reference sequence). V lost 0 bases, J lost 3 bases, and 10 bases stayed unmatched. The CDR3 is 16 amino acids. The DNA for the CDR3 is TGCAGTGCTAGAGATGCGGGGGGTCCCCCTAACTACGAGCAGTACTTC. Residues: CSARDAGGPPNYEQYF.

This clonotype was seen ten or more times. The V gene is TRBV7-9, the J gene TRBJ1-2, with 7 positions matching TRBD1. CDR1 SEHNR and CDR2 FQNEAQ come from the germline V gene (reference sequence). V lost 5 bases to trimming and J lost 7 bases; unmatched junction nucleotides: 16. The CDR3 runs to 16 residues. The CDR3 region has the DNA TGTGCCAGCAGCCGAACTCGGGGAGGGGGCGGAGTTGGCTACACCTTC. As protein: CASSRTRGGGGVGYTF.

This clonotype occurred a few times. The chain combines TRBV6-6 with TRBJ1-4, with D maybe TRBD1 (6 bases). The CDR3 loop spans 14 amino acids. Germline lookup yields CDR1 MNHNY and CDR2 SVGAGI (reference sequence). The ends were cut back, 7 bases at V and 5 bases at J, with 14 bases in the middle. The CDR3 DNA reads TGTGCCAGCACCCTACAGGGTAGGAATGAAAAACTGTTTTTT. It encodes CASTLQGRNEKLFF.

This clonotype came up a few times. V and J are TRBV5-1 and TRBJ2-7; TRBD1 matches 7 bases. In germline, CDR1 is SGHRS, CDR2 YFSETQ. This CDR3 is built from 14 residues. Trimming at V came to 5 bases and at J to 7 bases, leaving 12 bases not matched to a gene. CDR3 nucleotides: TGCGCCAGCAGTGGTGGGACAGACGAAAGGGAGCAGTACTTC. It is translated as CASSGGTDEREQYF.

This clonotype has a handful of counts. A read error may account for a junction end that differs from germline. The CDR3 region is CASSLRGNTGAFF. CDR3 nucleotides: TGTGCCAGCAGCCTCCGGGGGAACACTGGAGCTTTCTTT. This chain joins TRBV9 and TRBJ1-1, with a possible D match to TRBD1 (5 bases). The V gene's germline CDR1 is SGDLS and CDR2 YYNGEE. The CDR3 spans 13 residues.

This clonotype has only a few counts. The chain combines TRBV12-3 or TRBV12-4 with TRBJ1-1; D uncertain. The V and J ends lost 2 bases and 6 bases respectively, with 10 bases between them. This CDR3 has 13 residues. In DNA, the CDR3 is TGTGCCAGCAGTTTAAACGCGGCAGCTGAAGCTTTCTTT. Its translation is CASSLNAAAEAFF.

The V call is TRBV15, the J call TRBJ2-3; D might be TRBD1 or TRBD2, each matching 5 bases. Between the trimmed V and J ends, which lost 0 bases and 12 bases, there was a span of 19 bases. Germline CDR1 LNHNV, CDR2 YYDKDF (reference sequence). This CDR3 is 15 amino acids long. CDR3 DNA: TGTGCCACCAGCAGAGATCGGGACGGAAGAAGGGTACAGTATTTT. Protein sequence: CATSRDRDGRRVQYF.

The chain employs TRBV7-3 and TRBJ2-1; TRBD1 matches 9 bases. CDR3 length equals 13 residues. J gave up 8 bases and V 5 bases, and 4 bases lay outside the gene matches. CDR1 is SGHTA and CDR2 is FQGTGA in the germline V gene. In DNA, the CDR3 is TGTGCCAGCAGCGGGACAGGGCGCGATGAGCAGTTCTTC. It codes for CASSGTGRDEQFF.

A remark on this clonotype: This sequence may be a read error, since a much larger clone differs from it by one base. The rearrangement uses TRBV14 and TRBJ2-6; no clear D. V lost 2 bases and J lost 4, with 3 bases in between. In germline, CDR1 is SGHDN, CDR2 FVKESK. This CDR3 region has 13 residues. CDR3: CASSQQGANVLTF. The CDR3 bases are TGTGCCAGCAGCCAACAGGGGGCCAACGTCCTGACTTTC.

This clonotype came up a few times. The CDR3 coding sequence is TGTGCCAGCAGTTCGGGGACGCAGTATTTT. Its translation: CASSSGTQYF. The chain uses TRBV12-3 or TRBV12-4 and TRBJ2-3, with D perhaps matching TRBD2 (5 bases). V was cut by 4 bases and J by 9 bases, with 5 bases left in between. The CDR3 length is 10 residues.

The chain has TRBV5-1 and TRBJ2-5; D is ambiguous. The CDR3 consists of 16 residues. Trimming took 0 bases from V and 1 from J, leaving 13 bases between them. The germline V gene has CDR1 SGHRS and CDR2 YFSETQ. The chain's CDR3 is CASSLDVQKTQETQYF. DNA for the CDR3: TGCGCCAGCAGCTTGGATGTTCAGAAAACCCAAGAGACCCAGTACTTC.

This clonotype was counted at least ten times. The V call is TRBV29-1, the J call TRBJ2-5; 7 bases fit TRBD1. The germline gives CDR1 SQVTM, CDR2 ANQGSEA. The CDR3 consists of 12 residues. With V trimmed by 4 bases and J by 5 bases, 4 bases remained unmatched. The DNA of the CDR3 is TGCAGCGTTGGACAGGGACGGGAGACCCAGTACTTC. Encoded protein: CSVGQGRETQYF.

This clonotype was counted between two and nine times. The chain recombines TRBV20-1 with TRBJ1-6; 8 nucleotides match TRBD1. CDR3 length: 17 residues. Per germline, CDR1 DFQATT and CDR2 SNEGSKA (reference sequence). Trimming removed 0 bases from V and 9 bases from J; junction bases left unmatched: 13. The CDR3 DNA follows: TGCAGTGCTAGAGATCCCGCCGGACAGGGTCTATCTTCACCCCTCCACTTT. The encoded protein is CSARDPAGQGLSSPLHF.

This clonotype was counted between two and nine times. This rearrangement joins TRBV5-4 to TRBJ1-1; D is undetermined. The V end lost 1 base, the J end lost 4 bases, and 14 bases lay between the germline ends. Germline CDR1 reads SGHNT; CDR2 reads YYREEE (reference sequence). CDR3 size: 15 residues. The CDR3 DNA sequence: TGTGCCAGCAGCTTGACTGGGCTGAGAGGCACTGAAGCTTTCTTT. This sequence encodes CASSLTGLRGTEAFF.

The chain combines TRBV6-5 with TRBJ1-2; 10 nucleotides line up with TRBD1. This CDR3 comprises 15 residues. V lost 2 bases and J lost 2; bases outside the gene matches: 2. The germline CDR1 and CDR2 sequences are MNHEY and SVGAGI. CDR3 region: CASSYRDRGNYGYTF. Here the CDR3 DNA reads TGTGCCAGCAGTTACAGGGACAGGGGCAACTATGGCTACACCTTC.

This clonotype has a handful of counts. The chain is built from TRBV6-2 or TRBV6-3 and TRBJ1-6; TRBD1 is a possible D gene (5 bases). Germline lookup yields CDR1 MNHEY and CDR2 SVGEGT. With 5 bases removed from V and 6 bases from J, the gap between germline ends came to 11 bases. This CDR3 region has 14 residues. Here the CDR3 reads CASSNRGANSPLHF. The CDR3 nucleotides are TGTGCCAGCAGTAACCGCGGGGCTAATTCACCCCTCCACTTT.

This chain uses TRBV20-1 with TRBJ1-5; TRBD1 might be the D (5 bases). The germline gives CDR1 DFQATT, CDR2 SNEGSKA (reference sequence). There are 15 residues in the CDR3. V lost 6 bases and J lost 3, with 18 bases in between. CDR3 residues: CSATLSGGVNQPQHF. DNA for the CDR3: TGCAGTGCGACCCTTTCGGGGGGGGTCAATCAGCCCCAGCATTTT.

The CDR3 loop is CASSLGGDIYEQYF. The DNA of the CDR3 is TGCGCCAGCAGCTTGGGCGGGGACATCTACGAGCAGTACTTC. This sequence joins TRBV5-1 and TRBJ2-7; D may be TRBD1 or TRBD2 (6 bases each). Germline CDR1 is SGHRS and CDR2 is YFSETQ. V dropped 0 bases and J dropped 3 bases, with 10 bases sitting between them. CDR3 size: 14 residues.

The chain employs TRBV25-1 and TRBJ1-3; D not certain. Trimming took off 6 bases at V and 0 bases at J, with 12 bases between the two ends. Germline CDR1 MGHDK, CDR2 SYGVNS. This CDR3 has 15 residues. The CDR3 nucleotides are TGTGCCAGCAGGGAAGGGCGGAACTCTGGAAACACCATATATTTT. This sequence encodes CASREGRNSGNTIYF.

This clonotype was picked up a small number of times. A junction boundary mismatches the germline segment, possibly from a read error. This rearrangement joins TRBV6-1 to TRBJ2-1, with 7 bases identical to TRBD2. CDR1 and CDR2 from the germline V gene are MNHNS and SASEGT. The CDR3 consists of 13 residues. This CDR3 is CASSEIPQRGIAF. In DNA, the CDR3 is TGTGCCAGCAGTGAAATACCCCAGCGGGGCATAGCTTTC.

In this sample, this clonotype turned up a few times. V is TRBV6-1 and J is TRBJ2-5; 12 nucleotides align to TRBD2. CDR1 and CDR2 (germline): MNHNS, SASEGT. CDR3 length: 17 amino acids. After removal of 3 bases from V and 1 base from J, the junction contained 6 bases not matched to a gene. CDR3 in DNA: TGTGCCAGCAGTGATCGTGCGGGACTAGCGGGCCAAGAGACCCAGTACTTC. Residues: CASSDRAGLAGQETQYF.

J is TRBJ2-1 and V is TRBV9; 10 nucleotides line up with TRBD2. CDR3 length: 18 amino acids. CDR1 SGDLS and CDR2 YYNGEE come from the germline V gene. The V gene end was trimmed by 0 bases and the J gene end by 6 bases; junction bases not matched to a gene: 12. Here the CDR3 reads CASSVAHRTSGAGNEQFF. Written as DNA, the CDR3 is TGTGCCAGCAGCGTAGCCCACCGAACTAGCGGGGCTGGCAATGAGCAGTTCTTC.

This clonotype was found many times. The chain combines TRBV4-1 with TRBJ2-1; 10 nucleotides line up with TRBD1. Germline V gene data show CDR1 as MGHRA and CDR2 as YSYEKL. Unmatched junction bases numbered 9, after V lost 1 base and J lost 6 bases. CDR3 length equals 17 residues. The CDR3 sequence is CASSQAYLRDRGNEQFF. The DNA for the CDR3 is TGCGCCAGCAGCCAAGCCTACCTCCGGGACAGGGGCAATGAGCAGTTCTTC.

This clonotype was recorded a few times. The rearrangement uses TRBV6-6 and TRBJ2-1; TRBD1 might be the D (5 bases). V lost 1 base, J lost 10 bases, and 11 bases lay in between. The CDR3 runs to 13 residues. CDR1 is MNHNY and CDR2 is SVGAGI in the germline V gene (reference sequence). The CDR3 here is CASSYFDRNEQFF. The CDR3, as DNA: TGTGCCAGCAGTTACTTCGACAGAAACGAGCAGTTCTTC.

This clonotype was observed once. CDR3 residues: CASSPYGGNTIYF. In nucleotides, the CDR3 is TGTGCCAGCAGCCCCTATGGAGGAAACACCATATATTTT. The chain is built from TRBV3-1 and TRBJ1-3; D gene ambiguous. The CDR3 spans 13 residues. Deletions cut 4 bases from V and 4 bases from J, with 8 bases between. Germline V CDR1 and CDR2: LGHDT, YNNKEL (reference sequence).